Shown below are 8 T cell receptor beta chains from a single sample sequenced in a study of blood T cells in healthy people across ages. For the second PCR, which ran for 7 to 11 cycles, a sample-barcoded 5' primer and a J-beta primer mix were used. TCRdb re-derived calls from the 5' RACE reads in MiXCR, one entry per CDR3 protein. Of 550,000 to 750,000 distinct CDR3 sequences in the sample, 20% to 25% are singletons; the top ten hold roughly 3.7%. The source material was blood. These receptors were obtained from a man between 65 and 79 years old in good health.

This clonotype showed up just a few times. The J gene is TRBJ2-7, the V gene TRBV20-1; 10 positions match TRBD2. The CDR3 length is 14 residues. J lost 4 bases, V lost 5 bases, and 8 bases had no gene match. CDR1 and CDR2 from the germline V gene are DFQATT and SNEGSKA (reference sequence). In DNA, the CDR3 is TGCAGTGCTCCTCAGGGACTAGCGAAGTACGAGCAGTACTTC. Amino acids: CSAPQGLAKYEQYF.

This rearrangement joins TRBV2 to TRBJ1-3; perhaps TRBD1 as D (5 bases). The ends were cut back, 6 bases at V and 1 base at J, with 10 bases in the middle. This CDR3 has 14 amino acids. Germline-derived CDR1 and CDR2 are SNHLY and FYNNEI. The CDR3 bases are TGTGCCAGCAGATTGGGGGTTTCTGGAAACACCATATATTTT. Translation gives CASRLGVSGNTIYF.

This clonotype was found a few times. The gene calls are TRBV11-2 and TRBJ2-5; possibly TRBD1 for D (5 bases). V lost 0 bases, J lost 5 bases, and 13 bases lay in between. Germline CDR1 is SGHAT and CDR2 is FQNNGV. The CDR3 has 15 residues. CDR3 sequence: CASSLDPGQGETQYF. CDR3 in DNA: TGTGCCAGCAGCTTAGACCCTGGGCAGGGTGAGACCCAGTACTTC.

This clonotype has more than one count but fewer than ten. The V gene is TRBV19, the J gene TRBJ2-5; 10 positions match TRBD1. The junction had 9 bases not matched to a gene; V was cut back by 9 bases and J by 5 bases. There are 14 residues in the CDR3. From germline, CDR1 is LNHDA and CDR2 SQIVND (reference sequence). The DNA of the CDR3 is TGTGCCAGCATGGGGACAGGGGTCATGGAGACCCAGTACTTC. It is translated as CASMGTGVMETQYF.

CDR3 loop: CAISERQGSSLSEQYF. The CDR3, as DNA: TGTGCCATCAGTGAGAGGCAGGGGTCTTCTCTAAGCGAGCAGTACTTC. This rearrangement joins TRBV10-3 to TRBJ2-7, with a possible D match to TRBD1 (6 bases). The CDR3 sequence is 16 residues long. V lost 2 bases to trimming and J lost 6 bases, with 20 bases between them. Germline loops: CDR1 ENHRY, CDR2 SYGVKD.

Only a few counts were recorded for this clonotype. The genes are TRBV5-1 and TRBJ2-2, with TRBD2 matching 12 bases. This CDR3 is 20 amino acids long. Per germline, CDR1 SGHRS and CDR2 YFSETQ. Trimming at V came to 2 bases and at J to 0 bases, leaving 11 bases not matched to a gene. CDR3 coding DNA: TGCGCCAGCAGCTTATTCGGGACTAGCGGGCCCGGGCCGAACACCGGGGAGCTGTTTTTT. Its protein product is CASSLFGTSGPGPNTGELFF.

The V gene is TRBV10-3, the J gene TRBJ1-1; TRBD1 aligns across 7 bases. CDR1 is ENHRY, CDR2 SYGVKD, per germline. The CDR3 sequence is 13 residues long. Trimming cost V 3 bases and J 9 bases; bases outside gene matches: 7. The CDR3 sequence is CAISDQGQSKAFF. DNA of the CDR3: TGTGCCATCAGTGACCAGGGACAGTCGAAAGCTTTCTTT.

J is TRBJ2-4 and V is TRBV3-1; D is unclear. Per the germline V gene, CDR1 is LGHDT and CDR2 is YNNKEL (reference sequence). Trimming removed 4 bases at V and 9 bases at J, with 16 bases between. The CDR3 extends over 14 amino acids. The CDR3 loop reads CASSLRTPQSIQYF. In nucleotides, the CDR3 is TGTGCCAGCAGCCTGCGGACCCCACAGAGCATTCAGTACTTC. Together with reference TRBV3-1 and TRBJ2-4, the CDR3 gives the full variable domain: DTAVSQTPKYLVTQMGNDKSIKCEQNLGHDTMYWYKQDSKKFLKIMFSYNNKELIINETVPNRFSPKSPDKAHLNLHINSLELGDSAVYFCASSLRTPQSIQYFGAGTRLSVL.